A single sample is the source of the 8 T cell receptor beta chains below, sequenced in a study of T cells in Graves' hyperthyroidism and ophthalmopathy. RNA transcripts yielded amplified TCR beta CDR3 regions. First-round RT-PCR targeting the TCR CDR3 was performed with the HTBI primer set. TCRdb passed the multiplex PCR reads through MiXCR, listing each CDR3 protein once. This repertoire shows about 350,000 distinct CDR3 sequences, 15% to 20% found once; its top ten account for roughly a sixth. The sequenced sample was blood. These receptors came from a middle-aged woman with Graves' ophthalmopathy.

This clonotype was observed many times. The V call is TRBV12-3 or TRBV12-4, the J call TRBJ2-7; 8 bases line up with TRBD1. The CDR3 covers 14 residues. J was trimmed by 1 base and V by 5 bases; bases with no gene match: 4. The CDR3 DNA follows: TGTGCCAGCAGTGACAGGGGAATATCCTACGAGCAGTACTTC. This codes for CASSDRGISYEQYF.

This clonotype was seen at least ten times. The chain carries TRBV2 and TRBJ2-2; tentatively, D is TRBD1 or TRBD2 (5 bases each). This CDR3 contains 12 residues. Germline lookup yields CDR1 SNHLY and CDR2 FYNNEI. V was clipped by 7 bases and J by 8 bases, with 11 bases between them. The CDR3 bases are TGTGCCAGCACCCAATGGGGGGGGGAGCTGTTTTTT. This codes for CASTQWGGELFF.

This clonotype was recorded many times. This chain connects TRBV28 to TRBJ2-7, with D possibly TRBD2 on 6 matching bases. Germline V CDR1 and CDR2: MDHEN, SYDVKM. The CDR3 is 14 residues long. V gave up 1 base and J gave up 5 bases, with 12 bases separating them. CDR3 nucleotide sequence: TGTGCCAGCAGTTTATTCCTCGCGGGAAACGAGCAGTACTTC. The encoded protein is CASSLFLAGNEQYF. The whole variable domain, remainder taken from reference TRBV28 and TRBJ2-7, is DVKVTQSSRYLVKRTGEKVFLECVQDMDHENMFWYRQDPGLGLRLIYFSYDVKMKEKGDIPEGYSVSREKKERFSLILESASTNQTSMYLCASSLFLAGNEQYFGPGTRLTVT.

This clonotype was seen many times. The CDR3 coding sequence is TGTGCCAGCAGCTTCGGGCTCAGGGCCTACGAGCAGTACTTC. As protein: CASSFGLRAYEQYF. The chain combines TRBV7-2 with TRBJ2-7; perhaps TRBD1 as D (5 bases). V lost 3 bases, J lost 2 bases, and 11 bases lay in between. This CDR3 is 14 amino acids long. From germline, CDR1 is SGHTA and CDR2 FQGNSA.

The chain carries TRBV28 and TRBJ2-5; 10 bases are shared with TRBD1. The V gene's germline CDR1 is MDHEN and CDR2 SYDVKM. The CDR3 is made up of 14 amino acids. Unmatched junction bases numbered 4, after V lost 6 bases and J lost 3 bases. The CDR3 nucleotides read TGTGCCAGCAGCAGACAGGGGGCTGAAGAGACCCAGTACTTC. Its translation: CASSRQGAEETQYF.

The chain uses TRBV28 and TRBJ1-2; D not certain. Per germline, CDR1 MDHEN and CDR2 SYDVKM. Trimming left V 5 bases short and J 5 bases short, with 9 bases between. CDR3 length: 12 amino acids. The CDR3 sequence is CASSPNGYGYTF. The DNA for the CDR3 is TGTGCCAGCAGTCCCAACGGGTATGGCTACACCTTC.

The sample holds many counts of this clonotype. CDR3 nucleotide sequence: TGTGCCAGCAGTTTAGTGGGAGGTCTTCAGCCCCAGCATTTT. It yields the protein CASSLVGGLQPQHF. The genes are TRBV28 and TRBJ1-5; D uncertain. Looked up from germline, CDR1 is MDHEN and CDR2 is SYDVKM. Trimming took 2 bases from V and 6 from J, leaving 11 bases between them. This CDR3 spans 14 amino acids.

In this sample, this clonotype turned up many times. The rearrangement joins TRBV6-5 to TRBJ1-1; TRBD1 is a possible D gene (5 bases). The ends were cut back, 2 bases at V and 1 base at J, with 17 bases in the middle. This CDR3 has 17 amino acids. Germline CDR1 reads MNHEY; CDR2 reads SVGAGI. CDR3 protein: CASSYHFSGLKNTEAFF. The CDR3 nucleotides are TGTGCCAGCAGTTACCACTTCTCGGGACTCAAGAACACTGAAGCTTTCTTT.